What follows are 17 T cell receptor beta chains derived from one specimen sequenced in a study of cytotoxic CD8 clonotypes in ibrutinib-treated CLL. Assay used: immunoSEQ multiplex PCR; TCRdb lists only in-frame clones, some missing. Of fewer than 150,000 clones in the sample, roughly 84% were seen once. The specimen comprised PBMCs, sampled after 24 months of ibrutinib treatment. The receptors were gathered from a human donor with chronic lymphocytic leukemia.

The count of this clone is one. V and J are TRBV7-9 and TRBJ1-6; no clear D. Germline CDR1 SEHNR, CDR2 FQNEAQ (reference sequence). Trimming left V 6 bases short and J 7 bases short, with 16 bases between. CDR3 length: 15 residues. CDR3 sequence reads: CASSSLAVGNSPLHF. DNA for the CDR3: TGTGCCAGCAGTAGCCTAGCGGTGGGGAATTCACCCCTCCACTTT.

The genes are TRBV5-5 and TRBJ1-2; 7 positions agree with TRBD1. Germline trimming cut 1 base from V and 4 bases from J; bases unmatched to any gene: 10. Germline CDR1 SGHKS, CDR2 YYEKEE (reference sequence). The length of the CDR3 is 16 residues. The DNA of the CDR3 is TGTGCCAGCAGCTTGACCCAACAGGGGCTGATCTATGGCTACACCTTC. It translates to CASSLTQQGLIYGYTF.

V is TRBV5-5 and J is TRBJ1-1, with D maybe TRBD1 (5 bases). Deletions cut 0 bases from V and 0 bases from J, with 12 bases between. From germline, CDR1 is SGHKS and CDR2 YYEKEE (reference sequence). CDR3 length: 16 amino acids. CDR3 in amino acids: CASSLGGGAMNTEAFF. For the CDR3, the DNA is TGTGCCAGCAGCTTGGGTGGGGGAGCCATGAACACTGAAGCTTTCTTT.

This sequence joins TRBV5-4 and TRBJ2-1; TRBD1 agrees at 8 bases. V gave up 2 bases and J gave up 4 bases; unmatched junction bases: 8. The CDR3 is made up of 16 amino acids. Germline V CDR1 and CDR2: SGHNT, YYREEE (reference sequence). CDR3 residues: CASSFLEQGDYNEQFF. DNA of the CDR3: TGTGCCAGCAGCTTTCTCGAACAGGGGGATTACAATGAGCAGTTCTTC. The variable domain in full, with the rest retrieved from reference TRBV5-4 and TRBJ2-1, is ETGVTQSPTHLIKTRGQQVTLRCSSQSGHNTVSWYQQALGQGPQFIFQYYREEENGRGNFPPRFSGLQFPNYSSELNVNALELDDSALYLCASSFLEQGDYNEQFFGPGTRLTVL.

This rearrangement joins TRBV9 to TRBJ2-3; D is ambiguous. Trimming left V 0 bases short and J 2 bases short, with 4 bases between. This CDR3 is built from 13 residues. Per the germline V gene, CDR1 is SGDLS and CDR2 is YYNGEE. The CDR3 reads CASSVAATDTQYF. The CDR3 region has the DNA TGTGCCAGCAGCGTAGCGGCCACAGATACGCAGTATTTT.

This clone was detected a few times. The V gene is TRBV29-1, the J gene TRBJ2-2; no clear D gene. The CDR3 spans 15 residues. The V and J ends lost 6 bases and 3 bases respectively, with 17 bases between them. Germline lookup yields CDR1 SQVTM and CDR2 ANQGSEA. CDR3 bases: TGCAGCGTGGCTCAAGACGGATCGTACACCGGGGAGCTGTTTTTT. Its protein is CSVAQDGSYTGELFF.

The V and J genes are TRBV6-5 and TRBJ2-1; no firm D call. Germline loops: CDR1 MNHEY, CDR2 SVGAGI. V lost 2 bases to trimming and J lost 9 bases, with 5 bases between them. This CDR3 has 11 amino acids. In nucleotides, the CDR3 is TGTGCCAGCAGTTACGGCGGTGAGCAGTTCTTC. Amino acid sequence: CASSYGGEQFF.

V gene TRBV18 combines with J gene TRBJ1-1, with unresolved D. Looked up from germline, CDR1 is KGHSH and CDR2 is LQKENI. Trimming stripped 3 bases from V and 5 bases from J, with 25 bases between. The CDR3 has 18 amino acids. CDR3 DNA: TGTGCCAGCTCACCTCTGCCGGGAGTCTGGGCGGGGTATACTGAAGCTTTCTTT. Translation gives CASSPLPGVWAGYTEAFF.

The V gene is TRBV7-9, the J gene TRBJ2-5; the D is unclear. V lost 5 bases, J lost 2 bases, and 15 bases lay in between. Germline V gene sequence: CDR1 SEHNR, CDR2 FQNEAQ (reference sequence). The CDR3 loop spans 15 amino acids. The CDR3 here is CASSTDFEVQETQYF. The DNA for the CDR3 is TGTGCCAGCAGCACGGATTTTGAGGTTCAAGAGACCCAGTACTTC.

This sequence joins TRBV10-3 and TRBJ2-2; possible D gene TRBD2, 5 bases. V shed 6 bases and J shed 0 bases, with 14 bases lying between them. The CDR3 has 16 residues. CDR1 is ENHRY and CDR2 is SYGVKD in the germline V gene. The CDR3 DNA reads TGTGCCATCAGGGTGACGCGGGCCGCGAACACCGGGGAGCTGTTTTTT. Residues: CAIRVTRAANTGELFF.

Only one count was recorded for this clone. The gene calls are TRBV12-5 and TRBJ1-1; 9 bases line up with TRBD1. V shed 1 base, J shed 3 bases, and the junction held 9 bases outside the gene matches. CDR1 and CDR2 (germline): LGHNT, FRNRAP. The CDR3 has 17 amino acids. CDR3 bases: TGTGCTAGTGGTTTGGACAGGGGGCGTGTACTGTACACTGAAGCTTTCTTT. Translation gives CASGLDRGRVLYTEAFF.

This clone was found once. CDR3 coding DNA: TGTGCCAGCAGCTTGGCAGGGGCGGGTTCACCCCTCCACTTT. This codes for CASSLAGAGSPLHF. The chain carries TRBV5-4 and TRBJ1-6; maybe TRBD1 (6 bases). Germline V gene lookup returns CDR1 SGHNT and CDR2 YYREEE (reference sequence). The CDR3 contains 14 residues. Trimming left V 0 bases short and J 9 bases short, with 10 bases between. Using reference TRBV5-4 and TRBJ1-6 for the parts outside the CDR3, the full variable domain is ETGVTQSPTHLIKTRGQQVTLRCSSQSGHNTVSWYQQALGQGPQFIFQYYREEENGRGNFPPRFSGLQFPNYSSELNVNALELDDSALYLCASSLAGAGSPLHFGNGTRLTVT.

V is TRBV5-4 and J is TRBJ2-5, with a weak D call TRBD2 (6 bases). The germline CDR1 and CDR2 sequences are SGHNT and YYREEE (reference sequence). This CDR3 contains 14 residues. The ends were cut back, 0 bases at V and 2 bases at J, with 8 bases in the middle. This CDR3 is CASSLGGGQETQYF. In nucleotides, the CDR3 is TGTGCCAGCAGCTTGGGTGGGGGGCAAGAGACCCAGTACTTC.

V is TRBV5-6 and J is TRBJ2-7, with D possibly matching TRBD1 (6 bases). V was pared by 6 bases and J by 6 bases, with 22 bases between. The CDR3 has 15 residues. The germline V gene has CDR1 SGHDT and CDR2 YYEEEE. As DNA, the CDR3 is TGTGCCAGCACTCTGAACGGACAGAGGGATGGCGAGCAGTACTTC. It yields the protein CASTLNGQRDGEQYF. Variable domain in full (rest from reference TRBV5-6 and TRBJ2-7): DAGVTQSPTHLIKTRGQQVTLRCSPKSGHDTVSWYQQALGQGPQFIFQYYEEEERQRGNFPDRFSGHQFPNYSSELNVNALLLGDSALYLCASTLNGQRDGEQYFGPGTRLTVT.

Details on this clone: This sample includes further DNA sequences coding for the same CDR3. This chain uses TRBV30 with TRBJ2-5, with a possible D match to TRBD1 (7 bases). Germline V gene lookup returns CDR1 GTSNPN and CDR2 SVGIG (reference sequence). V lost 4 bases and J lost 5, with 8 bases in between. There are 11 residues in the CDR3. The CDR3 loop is CAWTGGETQYF. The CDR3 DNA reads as TGTGCCTGGACAGGGGGGGAGACCCAGTACTTC.

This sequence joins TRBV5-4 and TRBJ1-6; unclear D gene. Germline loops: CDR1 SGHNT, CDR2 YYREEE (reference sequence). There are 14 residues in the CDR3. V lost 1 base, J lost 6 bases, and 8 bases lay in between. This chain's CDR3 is CASSLSYSNSPLHF. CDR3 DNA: TGTGCCAGCAGCTTGTCTTACAGTAATTCACCCCTCCACTTT. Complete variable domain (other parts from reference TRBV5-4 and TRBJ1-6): ETGVTQSPTHLIKTRGQQVTLRCSSQSGHNTVSWYQQALGQGPQFIFQYYREEENGRGNFPPRFSGLQFPNYSSELNVNALELDDSALYLCASSLSYSNSPLHFGNGTRLTVT.

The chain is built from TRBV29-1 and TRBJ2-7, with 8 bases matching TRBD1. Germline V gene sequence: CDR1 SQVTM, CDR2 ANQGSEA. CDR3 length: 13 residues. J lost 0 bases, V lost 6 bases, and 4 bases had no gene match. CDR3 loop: CSVTGTGSYEQYF. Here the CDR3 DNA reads TGCAGCGTAACCGGGACAGGCTCCTACGAGCAGTACTTC.